This T cell receptor (beta chain) was sequenced in a study of T cell changes during pregnancy in multiple sclerosis. Germline trimming cut 7 bases from V and 6 bases from J; bases unmatched to any gene: 9. Germline CDR1 MDHEN, CDR2 SYDVKM. The CDR3 consists of 15 residues. Sequencing used immunoSEQ multiplex PCR; TCRdb keeps in-frame clones, though not all of them. Of 90,000 to 100,000 clones in the sample, approximately 90% are singletons; the top ten hold about 2%. J is TRBJ2-2 and V is TRBV28, with 9 bases that match TRBD2. The receptor's source is a female donor in good health, enrolled as a control in a pregnancy study. Sequences were derived from peripheral blood, sampled after pregnancy. In DNA, the CDR3 is TGTGCCAGCACTACCGGGACTAGCAAATCCGGGGAGCTGTTTTTT. Its protein is CASTTGTSKSGELFF.